This is a list of T cell receptor beta chains from one sample in a study of cytomegalovirus exposure and HLA in healthy donors. The method was immunoSEQ multiplex PCR; TCRdb's version includes in-frame clones alone and lacks a portion of them. The sample table includes tens of thousands of clones. The sequenced sample consisted of PBMCs. The receptor set was obtained from a woman younger than 30 in good health and CMV-seronegative. The CDR3 runs from the conserved cysteine through the conserved F or W. D genes are given only for firm matches.

d_call j_call v_call cdr3_aa cdr3_nt
- TRBJ1-1 TRBV18 CASSPGERNTEAFF TGTGCCAGCTCACCGGGAGAACGGAACACTGAAGCTTTCTTT
TRBD2 TRBJ2-1 TRBV29-1 CSVDRDSATSGALEFF TGCAGCGTTGACCGGGACAGCGCGACTAGCGGGGCCCTTGAGTTCTTC
TRBD1 TRBJ2-2 TRBV6-1 CASSRTGNTGELFF TGTGCCAGCAGTAGGACAGGGAACACCGGGGAGCTGTTTTTT
TRBD2 TRBJ2-3 TRBV4-1 CASSQSPAGTRGPHGTQYF TGCGCCAGCAGCCAATCACCCGCCGGGACTAGAGGGCCCCACGGTACGCAGTATTTT
TRBD1 TRBJ1-2 TRBV2 CASNGQAIHYGYTF TGTGCCAGCAACGGACAGGCGATACACTATGGCTACACCTTC
TRBD1 TRBJ1-6 TRBV7-2 CASSRAGTGSSPLHF TGTGCCAGCAGCCGGGCCGGGACAGGGAGTTCACCCCTCCACTTT
TRBD2 TRBJ2-7 TRBV30 CAWSERGAYEQYF TGTGCCTGGAGTGAGCGGGGGGCCTACGAGCAGTACTTC
TRBD1 TRBJ1-5 TRBV6-1 CASRDRGDQPQHF TGTGCCAGCCGGGACAGGGGGGATCAGCCCCAGCATTTT
- TRBJ2-7 TRBV9 CASSVGRAGYEQYF TGTGCCAGCAGCGTAGGGAGGGCCGGGTACGAGCAGTACTTC
TRBD2 TRBJ2-7 TRBV5-4 CASSLVSGGSAATQYF TGTGCCAGCAGCTTGGTTAGCGGGGGGTCGGCGGCGACGCAGTACTTC
- TRBJ2-7 TRBV25-1 CASSDSYEQYF TGTGCCAGCTCCGACAGTTACGAGCAGTACTTC
TRBD2 TRBJ2-7 TRBV7-9 CASSNGFGLAGSEQYF TGTGCCAGCAGTAACGGATTTGGACTAGCGGGATCCGAGCAGTACTTC
TRBD1 TRBJ1-1 TRBV29-1 CSVDPAGQGTEAFF TGCAGCGTTGACCCTGCGGGACAGGGGACTGAAGCTTTCTTT
- TRBJ2-3 TRBV4-1 CASSPDHGQSTDTQYF TGCGCCAGCAGCCCTGATCATGGCCAGTCCACAGATACGCAGTATTTT
- TRBJ1-1 TRBV20-1 CNAEGEGEAFF TGCAATGCTGAGGGCGAGGGTGAAGCTTTCTTT
TRBD2 TRBJ2-7 TRBV5-5 CASSAAGTDIYEQYF TGTGCCAGCAGCGCAGCGGGGACTGACATCTACGAGCAGTACTTC
TRBD1 TRBJ2-7 TRBV5-1 CASSSPGQGQAYEQYF TGCGCCAGCAGCTCCCCGGGACAGGGGCAAGCCTACGAGCAGTACTTC
TRBD1 TRBJ1-1 TRBV7-3 CASSPGQGYTEAFF TGTGCCAGCAGCCCCGGACAGGGATACACTGAAGCTTTCTTT
- TRBJ1-1 TRBV7-8 CASSLAYGLNTEAFF TGTGCCAGCAGCTTAGCGTACGGACTAAACACTGAAGCTTTCTTT
TRBD1 TRBJ1-6 TRBV7-9 CASSLATGPNSPLHF TGTGCCAGCAGCTTAGCGACAGGGCCCAATTCACCCCTCCACTTT
- TRBJ1-6 TRBV6-4 CASSYRGSNSPLHF TGTGCCAGCAGTTACCGGGGTTCTAATTCACCCCTCCACTTT
- TRBJ2-3 TRBV7-9 CASSNMELATSDTQYF TGTGCCAGCAGCAATATGGAACTAGCAACCTCAGATACGCAGTATTTT
- TRBJ1-4 TRBV4-1 CASSRDRKTNEKLFF TGCGCCAGCAGCCGAGACAGGAAAACTAATGAAAAACTGTTTTTT
- TRBJ2-7 TRBV6-6 CASSSRTGSAYEQYF TGTGCCAGCAGTTCCCGGACCGGGAGCGCCTACGAGCAGTACTTC
- TRBJ2-7 TRBV18 CASSPRTAYYSYEQYF TGTGCCAGCTCACCACGGACAGCATACTACTCCTACGAGCAGTACTTC
- TRBJ2-2 TRBV30 CAWSSLGQSTGELFF TGTGCCTGGAGTAGTTTGGGACAAAGCACCGGGGAGCTGTTTTTT
- TRBJ2-7 TRBV25-1 CASSALGETAYEQYF TGTGCCAGCAGTGCCCTGGGCGAGACGGCCTACGAGCAGTACTTC
- TRBJ1-1 TRBV19 CASSVNRVSEAFF TGTGCCAGTAGTGTAAACAGGGTGAGTGAAGCTTTCTTT
- TRBJ1-6 TRBV4-1 CASSQVGGTLHF TGCGCCAGCAGCCAAGTAGGGGGAACCCTCCACTTT
- TRBJ1-5 TRBV30 CAWSGTASNQPQHF TGTGCCTGGAGTGGAACAGCTAGCAATCAGCCCCAGCATTTT
TRBD1 TRBJ2-7 TRBV6-5 CASSYSGQPDYEQYF TGTGCCAGCAGTTACTCGGGACAGCCGGACTACGAGCAGTACTTC
TRBD1 TRBJ1-1 TRBV13 CASSLTGGRTEAFF TGTGCCAGCAGCCTAACAGGGGGAAGGACTGAAGCTTTCTTT
TRBD1 TRBJ1-6 TRBV5-6 CASSSDRGRWGVHSPLHF TGTGCCAGCAGCTCGGACAGGGGTCGATGGGGGGTCCATTCACCCCTCCACTTT
TRBD1 TRBJ1-2 TRBV5-5 CASSQQQGRGYTF TGTGCCAGCAGCCAGCAACAGGGGAGAGGCTACACCTTC
TRBD1 TRBJ1-1 TRBV5-4 CASSRRQGRPEAFF TGTGCCAGCAGCCGTAGACAGGGAAGGCCTGAAGCTTTCTTT
- TRBJ1-1 TRBV2 CASGLSFYTEAFF TGTGCCAGCGGGCTGTCCTTCTACACTGAAGCTTTCTTT
- TRBJ1-1 TRBV11-2 CASSIQGLYVGTEAFF TGTGCCAGCAGCATTCAGGGGTTGTATGTAGGCACTGAAGCTTTCTTT
- TRBJ1-2 TRBV5-4 CASSLPHAPGYTF TGTGCCAGCAGCTTGCCCCACGCGCCCGGCTACACCTTC
- TRBJ1-1 TRBV18 CASSLAGEGVNTEAFF TGTGCCAGCTCTCTGGCAGGGGAGGGCGTGAACACTGAAGCTTTCTTT
- TRBJ2-7 TRBV10-1 CATYWAMPINSYEQYF TGCGCCACCTACTGGGCCATGCCGATCAATTCCTACGAGCAGTACTTC
- TRBJ2-7 TRBV29-1 CSVRTYEQYF TGCAGCGTGAGAACCTACGAGCAGTACTTC
- TRBJ1-1 TRBV29-1 CSVVDRVNTEAFF TGCAGCGTTGTGGACAGAGTGAACACTGAAGCTTTCTTT
TRBD2 TRBJ2-7 TRBV28 CASSMPTGLAGRYEQYF TGTGCCAGCAGTATGCCCACTGGACTAGCGGGACGCTACGAGCAGTACTTC
- TRBJ1-2 TRBV19 CASSIGQGGYGYTF TGTGCCAGTAGTATAGGGCAGGGTGGCTATGGCTACACCTTC
TRBD1 TRBJ1-1 TRBV10-3 CAIRKGTGTFTEAFF TGTGCCATCAGGAAGGGGACAGGGACTTTTACTGAAGCTTTCTTT
- TRBJ2-6 TRBV18 CASSPRGANVLTF TGTGCCAGCTCACCGCGCGGGGCCAACGTCCTGACTTTC
TRBD1 TRBJ2-1 TRBV9 CASSGQGGSSDNEQFF TGTGCCAGCAGCGGACAGGGGGGTAGCTCCGACAATGAGCAGTTCTTC